This passage covers 17 T cell receptor beta chains from one sample sequenced in a study of CD8 T cells in Susac syndrome. The RNA, about 0.45 to 1 ug, was put through reverse transcription using random hexamers. TCRdb re-called the immunoSEQ multiplex PCR reads with MiXCR, one entry per CDR3 protein. The sample has 55,000 to 70,000 distinct CDR3 sequences, over 90% seen once. The source material was CD8+ T cells from PBMCs. The receptors derive from a human donor in good health.

This chain joins TRBV3-1 and TRBJ2-7; possibly TRBD1 for D (5 bases). From germline, CDR1 is LGHDT and CDR2 YNNKEL (reference sequence). V lost 4 bases to trimming and J lost 0 bases, with 7 bases between them. This CDR3 contains 13 residues. CDR3 bases: TGTGCCAGCAGCCCCAGGGACTCCTACGAGCAGTACGTC. This sequence encodes CASSPRDSYEQYV.

J is TRBJ2-6 and V is TRBV12-3 or TRBV12-4, with D uncertain. V lost 3 bases and J lost 10, with 10 bases in between. The CDR3 contains 13 residues. CDR3 region: CASSFMGKNVLTF. The CDR3 region has the DNA TGTGCCAGCAGTTTCATGGGTAAAAACGTCCTGACTTTC.

V is TRBV2 and J is TRBJ1-5; D is undetermined. V lost 3 bases, J lost 4 bases, and 13 bases lay in between. Germline CDR1 reads SNHLY; CDR2 reads FYNNEI. This CDR3 has 15 amino acids. CDR3: CASSDGAMGNQPQHF. The CDR3 DNA sequence: TGTGCCAGCAGTGACGGAGCCATGGGAAATCAGCCCCAGCATTTT.

The gene calls are TRBV19 and TRBJ2-5; D call uncertain. Per the germline V gene, CDR1 is LNHDA and CDR2 is SQIVND (reference sequence). The V end was cut by 4 bases, the J end by 0 bases, with 12 bases between. The CDR3 consists of 15 residues. CDR3 loop: CASSSPPPYQETQYF. The CDR3 nucleotides are TGTGCCAGTAGTAGCCCCCCCCCGTACCAAGAGACCCAGTACTTC.

The V and J genes are TRBV25-1 and TRBJ2-7, with TRBD1 matching over 7 bases. Germline loops: CDR1 MGHDK, CDR2 SYGVNS. This CDR3 comprises 12 residues. Germline trimming cut 6 bases from V and 5 bases from J; bases unmatched to any gene: 4. CDR3 DNA sequence: TGTGCCAGCAGGGACGACAGGGACGAGCAGTACTTC. This codes for CASRDDRDEQYF.

This chain links TRBV12-3 or TRBV12-4 with TRBJ2-2; 9 bases are a match to TRBD2. With 3 bases clipped from V and 4 bases from J, the junction kept 9 bases outside the gene matches. This CDR3 is built from 17 residues. Here the CDR3 DNA reads TGTGCCAGCAGTTTGCTGGTAGCGGGAGTACGCACCGGGGAGCTGTTTTTT. It is translated as CASSLLVAGVRTGELFF.

The chain combines TRBV29-1 with TRBJ2-2; unclear D gene. Germline assignment: CDR1 SQVTM and CDR2 ANQGSEA. The CDR3 is made up of 11 amino acids. Trimming removed 5 bases at V and 6 bases at J, with 7 bases between. This CDR3 is CSVYEAGELFF. For the CDR3, the DNA is TGCAGCGTTTACGAAGCCGGGGAGCTGTTTTTT.

The V gene is TRBV19, the J gene TRBJ2-1; D perhaps matches TRBD1 (5 bases). V was shortened by 3 bases and J by 8 bases, with 11 bases between the two germline ends. The germline V gene encodes CDR1 LNHDA and CDR2 SQIVND (reference sequence). This CDR3 has 13 residues. CDR3 sequence (DNA): TGTGCCAGTAGTATTGACAGTGGGGATGAGCAGTTCTTC. The encoded protein is CASSIDSGDEQFF.

V gene TRBV19 combines with J gene TRBJ2-2; D perhaps matches TRBD2 (6 bases). Trimming shortened V by 1 base and J by 3 bases, and 15 bases separated the two germline ends. The CDR3 consists of 17 residues. Germline V lookup: CDR1 LNHDA, CDR2 SQIVND (reference sequence). The CDR3 spells CASSIGDRWGDTGELFF. The CDR3 DNA is TGTGCCAGTAGTATAGGAGACAGATGGGGGGACACCGGGGAGCTGTTTTTT.

The V gene is TRBV29-1, the J gene TRBJ1-2, with D maybe TRBD1 (5 bases). The CDR3 is made up of 13 amino acids. The germline V gene encodes CDR1 SQVTM and CDR2 ANQGSEA. The V end was cut by 5 bases, the J end by 3 bases, with 13 bases between. CDR3 sequence reads: CSVPSGGYYGYTF. CDR3 nucleotides: TGCAGCGTTCCCTCCGGGGGTTACTATGGCTACACCTTC.

This clonotype was found once. The rearrangement uses TRBV6-5 and TRBJ2-5; TRBD1 is a possible D gene (5 bases). Germline CDR1 and CDR2: MNHEY and SVGAGI. The CDR3 consists of 15 residues. The V and J ends lost 5 bases and 0 bases respectively, with 13 bases between them. CDR3 protein: CASSQYRTYQETQYF. The CDR3, as DNA: TGTGCCAGCAGTCAATACAGGACGTACCAAGAGACCCAGTACTTC.

This clonotype was recorded only once. Because the CDR3 is missing its conserved closing phenylalanine or tryptophan, this is likely a read error. V usage is TRBV5-1 and J usage is TRBJ1-2, with a weak D call TRBD1 (5 bases). The CDR3 totals 12 residues. Trimming removed 7 bases from V and 4 bases from J, with 11 bases in between. Germline CDR1 is SGHRS and CDR2 is YFSETQ. The CDR3 bases are TGCGCCAGCTATGGGACGGGCTATGGCTACACCCTC. This encodes CASYGTGYGYTL.

The chain uses TRBV7-2 and TRBJ2-2; D gene unclear. With 5 bases removed from V and 4 bases from J, the gap between germline ends came to 5 bases. This CDR3 region has 12 residues. Germline V CDR1 and CDR2: SGHTA, FQGNSA. CDR3 sequence reads: CASSPTTGELFF. The CDR3 nucleotides are TGTGCCAGCAGCCCTACCACCGGGGAGCTGTTTTTT.

The genes are TRBV27 and TRBJ1-2; 8 bases align to TRBD1. CDR1 is MNHEY and CDR2 is SMNVEV in the germline V gene (reference sequence). The junction had 6 bases not matched to a gene; V was cut back by 6 bases and J by 3 bases. The CDR3 covers 14 residues. In DNA, the CDR3 is TGTGCCAGCAGGCTTGCAGGGGGCGACTATGGCTACACCTTC. The encoded protein is CASRLAGGDYGYTF.

This clonotype was seen only once. J is TRBJ1-6 and V is TRBV7-9; D remains unclear. Germline CDR1 SEHNR, CDR2 FQNEAQ (reference sequence). The V gene lost 5 bases and the J gene lost 8 bases, with 16 bases spanning the gap. The CDR3 consists of 15 residues. In DNA form, the CDR3 reads TGTGCCAGCAGCCTCCAACCGGCCGGGGATTCACCCCTCCACTTT. Protein: CASSLQPAGDSPLHF.

The V and J genes are TRBV6-5 and TRBJ1-1; D gene unclear. This CDR3 comprises 17 residues. Germline lookup yields CDR1 MNHEY and CDR2 SVGAGI. Between the trimmed V and J ends, which lost 0 bases and 3 bases, there was a span of 17 bases. The CDR3 DNA reads as TGTGCCAGCAGTTACTCTCCGGGTTTCACGAGGGACACTGAAGCTTTCTTT. Amino acid sequence: CASSYSPGFTRDTEAFF.

This clonotype came up once. The chain uses TRBV6-5 and TRBJ2-3, with D possibly TRBD2 on 6 matching bases. Germline values: CDR1 MNHEY, CDR2 SVGAGI. CDR3 size: 18 residues. Trimming took off 3 bases at V and 2 bases at J, with 21 bases between the two ends. The CDR3 nucleotides read TGTGCCAGCAGTTATCGGGGGACGGCATTGGCTCCCACAGATACGCAGTATTTT. This translates into CASSYRGTALAPTDTQYF.